This entry is about one TCR beta chain. The CDR3 totals 15 residues. Germline V gene lookup returns CDR1 SGHRS and CDR2 YFSETQ. Trimming cost V 3 bases and J 0 bases, with 12 bases left between them. The data were obtained in a study of T-cell memory formation after mild COVID-19. TCRdb reprocessed the 5' RACE reads via MiXCR and lists one record per CDR3 protein. Of 350,000 to 550,000 distinct CDR3 sequences listed, roughly 18% are singletons. J is TRBJ1-1 and V is TRBV5-1; tentative D call: TRBD1 (5 bases). This sequence was found in a man between 18 and 35 years old who had mild COVID-19 (a few samples of this study predate the infection). Cell type and time point are not known. The material sequenced was PBMCs or a T cell subset sorted from them (not recorded which). CDR3 nucleotide sequence: TGCGCCAGCAGCTGGACGACAGCGGTGAACACTGAAGCTTTCTTT. It yields the protein CASSWTTAVNTEAFF.